Below, 24 T cell receptor beta chains from the same sample are listed, as sequenced in a study of response to subunit inactivated influenza vaccine (dated by TCRdb to 2016 to 2019). The library was obtained by RT-PCR. The listed sequencing device is Illumina HiSeq 2500. TCRdb passed the public sequencing reads through fastp at Q25 and MiXCR, retaining productive beta sequences. Every entry covers one CDR3 protein and lists the most common genes and DNA from its rows. This sample gives over 300,000 distinct CDR3 sequences in total; around a fifth of them show up just once. The leading ten clones occupy roughly 10% of the sample. Specimen: PBMCs from blood, collected less than 22 months after vaccination. Receptor source: a man aged 50 to 69 who received an inactivated influenza vaccine. Donor details come from another sample of the same person, matched by shared clones.

This rearrangement joins TRBV7-2 to TRBJ1-6; D uncertain. V lost 0 bases to trimming and J lost 14 bases, with 8 bases between them. The CDR3 length is 12 residues. CDR1 and CDR2 from the germline V gene are SGHTA and FQGNSA. The CDR3 protein is CASSLAGGSLHF. In DNA, the CDR3 is TGTGCCAGCAGCTTAGCGGGTGGATCCCTCCACTTT. The full variable domain, completed using reference TRBV7-2 and TRBJ1-6, is GAGVSQSPSNKVTEKGKDVELRCDPISGHTALYWYRQSLGQGLEFLIYFQGNSAPDKSGLPSDRFSAERTGGSVSTLTIQRTQQEDSAVYLCASSLAGGSLHFGNGTRLTVT.

The table lists this clonotype with a few counts. V usage is TRBV6-1 and J usage is TRBJ1-6; the D gene is possibly TRBD1 (6 bases). The CDR3 totals 14 residues. V was clipped by 7 bases and J by 4 bases, with 11 bases between them. CDR1 MNHNS and CDR2 SASEGT come from the germline V gene. CDR3 coding DNA: TGTGCCAGCATGCCAGGACAGTATAATTCACCCCTCCACTTT. Its protein is CASMPGQYNSPLHF.

Only a few counts were recorded for this clonotype. The rearrangement links TRBV10-3 to TRBJ2-7, with D perhaps TRBD1 (6 bases). The CDR3 consists of 15 residues. Germline V gene sequence: CDR1 ENHRY, CDR2 SYGVKD. Trimming removed 0 bases at V and 3 bases at J, with 12 bases between. The CDR3 sequence: CAISESGDTYYEQYF. Here the CDR3 DNA reads TGTGCCATCAGTGAGTCAGGGGACACCTACTACGAGCAGTACTTC.

The CDR3 here is CSALLAGGTDTQYF. The CDR3 region has the DNA TGCAGTGCGTTACTAGCGGGGGGCACAGATACGCAGTATTTT. The chain recombines TRBV20-1 with TRBJ2-3, with TRBD2 identical over 11 bases. Looked up from germline, CDR1 is DFQATT and CDR2 is SNEGSKA (reference sequence). V lost 6 bases and J lost 1; bases outside the gene matches: 3. CDR3 length equals 14 residues.

This chain's CDR3 is CASSQAGGGGYGYTF. In DNA form, the CDR3 reads TGCGCCAGCAGCCAAGCCGGTGGGGGAGGTTATGGCTACACCTTC. The rearrangement uses TRBV4-3 and TRBJ1-2; tentative D call: TRBD1 (5 bases). Trimming removed 1 base at V and 5 bases at J, with 14 bases between. Germline V gene sequence: CDR1 LGHNA, CDR2 YSLEER. The CDR3 length is 15 residues.

The CDR3 sequence is CASAPTAGSNGYTF. The CDR3 bases are TGCGCCAGCGCCCCAACTGCGGGGTCCAATGGCTACACCTTC. The chain carries TRBV5-1 and TRBJ1-2; D not resolved. This CDR3 spans 14 amino acids. V dropped 7 bases and J dropped 6 bases, with 19 bases sitting between them. Germline V lookup: CDR1 SGHRS, CDR2 YFSETQ.

The genes are TRBV29-1 and TRBJ1-2; the match to TRBD1 covers 9 bases. With V trimmed by 4 bases and J by 2 bases, 5 bases remained unmatched. Per the germline V gene, CDR1 is SQVTM and CDR2 is ANQGSEA. This CDR3 spans 14 amino acids. The CDR3 reads CSVVTGTGNYGYTF. The CDR3 DNA reads as TGCAGCGTTGTTACCGGGACAGGGAACTATGGCTACACCTTC. Full variable domain (rest looked up from reference TRBV29-1 and TRBJ1-2): SAVISQKPSRDICQRGTSLTIQCQVDSQVTMMFWYRQQPGQSLTLIATANQGSEATYESGFVIDKFPISRPNLTFSTLTVSNMSPEDSSIYLCSVVTGTGNYGYTFGSGTRLTVV.

In its sample, this clonotype was seen many times. V usage is TRBV6-5 and J usage is TRBJ1-1; D ambiguous. The CDR3 consists of 14 residues. The V gene lost 1 base and the J gene lost 2 bases, with 8 bases spanning the gap. Germline V lookup: CDR1 MNHEY, CDR2 SVGAGI. CDR3 DNA sequence: TGTGCCAGCAGTTACTTAGGCCGAAACACTGAAGCTTTCTTT. As protein: CASSYLGRNTEAFF.

V and J are TRBV3-1 and TRBJ2-7; D is perhaps TRBD2 (6 bases). This CDR3 has 14 amino acids. Deletions cut 1 base from V and 6 bases from J, with 13 bases between. Looked up from germline, CDR1 is LGHDT and CDR2 is YNNKEL (reference sequence). CDR3 in amino acids: CASSQVTSVAEQYF. For the CDR3, the DNA is TGTGCCAGCAGCCAAGTGACTAGTGTCGCCGAGCAGTACTTC.

The chain joins TRBV27 to TRBJ1-1; tentative D call: TRBD1 (6 bases). V was pared by 3 bases and J by 3 bases, with 11 bases between. There are 14 residues in the CDR3. CDR1 and CDR2 (germline): MNHEY, SMNVEV (reference sequence). This chain's CDR3 is CASSLNRAHTEAFF. CDR3 sequence (DNA): TGTGCCAGCAGTTTGAACAGGGCCCACACTGAAGCTTTCTTT.

In its sample, this clonotype was seen a few times. This CDR3 reads CASSLAGTSGDNEQFF. The CDR3 DNA sequence: TGTGCCAGCAGCTTGGCCGGGACTAGCGGGGACAATGAGCAGTTCTTC. The chain recombines TRBV5-4 with TRBJ2-1; 13 positions match TRBD2. The V gene end was trimmed by 0 bases and the J gene end by 5 bases; junction bases not matched to a gene: 2. The CDR3 extends over 16 amino acids. In germline, CDR1 is SGHNT, CDR2 YYREEE (reference sequence).

V gene TRBV20-1 combines with J gene TRBJ2-5; no clear D. CDR3 size: 14 residues. V was cut by 5 bases and J by 0 bases, with 13 bases left in between. Germline V gene sequence: CDR1 DFQATT, CDR2 SNEGSKA (reference sequence). The CDR3 reads CSALAPEYQETQYF. The CDR3 bases are TGCAGTGCTCTTGCCCCCGAGTACCAAGAGACCCAGTACTTC.

This clonotype was detected a few times. The chain has TRBV10-3 and TRBJ2-3, with 11 bases matching TRBD1. This CDR3 comprises 15 residues. Germline assignment: CDR1 ENHRY and CDR2 SYGVKD. V was clipped by 6 bases and J by 4 bases; unmatched bases: 6. The CDR3 spells CAIRGDRGMADTQYF. In DNA form, the CDR3 reads TGTGCCATCAGGGGGGACAGGGGGATGGCAGATACGCAGTATTTT.

The rearrangement joins TRBV5-1 to TRBJ1-1; weak D call: TRBD1 (5 bases). V lost 1 base, J lost 5 bases, and 12 bases lay in between. The CDR3 covers 14 residues. Germline loops: CDR1 SGHRS, CDR2 YFSETQ. The CDR3 coding sequence is TGCGCCAGCAGCTTGACGGCGGGGGGAACTGAAGCTTTCTTT. Protein product: CASSLTAGGTEAFF.

This clonotype was observed a handful of times. The CDR3, as DNA: TGTGCCAGCAGCACTACAGGGGGACTCGAGCAGTACTTC. Translation: CASSTTGGLEQYF. V usage is TRBV13 and J usage is TRBJ2-7, with 8 positions matching TRBD1. This CDR3 has 13 residues. Per germline, CDR1 PRHDT and CDR2 FYEKMQ (reference sequence). The junction had 6 bases not matched to a gene; V was cut back by 5 bases and J by 6 bases.

The chain links TRBV5-1 to TRBJ2-6; possible D gene TRBD2, 8 bases. The CDR3 runs 23 residues. Between the trimmed V and J ends, which lost 0 bases and 0 bases, there was a span of 28 bases. Germline V gene data show CDR1 as SGHRS and CDR2 as YFSETQ. The CDR3 region is CASSLVAGQRFPGSDSGANVLTF. DNA for the CDR3: TGCGCCAGCAGCTTGGTAGCGGGACAGAGGTTCCCCGGATCTGACTCTGGGGCCAACGTCCTGACTTTC.

The genes are TRBV4-1 and TRBJ2-5, with a weak D call TRBD1 (6 bases). V lost 4 bases, J lost 1 base, and 10 bases lay in between. In germline, CDR1 is MGHRA, CDR2 YSYEKL. There are 14 residues in the CDR3. The CDR3 DNA is TGCGCCAGCAGCCTCCCGGACAGCCAAGAGACCCAGTACTTC. Amino acid sequence: CASSLPDSQETQYF.

V is TRBV7-2 and J is TRBJ1-1, with D unclear. V was cut by 4 bases and J by 1 base, with 10 bases left in between. Germline assignment: CDR1 SGHTA and CDR2 FQGNSA. The CDR3 length is 14 residues. CDR3 sequence: CASSSRARNTEAFF. The CDR3 DNA is TGTGCCAGCAGCTCCCGGGCTAGGAACACTGAAGCTTTCTTT.

The gene calls are TRBV20-1 and TRBJ2-1; possibly TRBD2 for D (7 bases). CDR3 size: 16 residues. The V gene's germline CDR1 is DFQATT and CDR2 SNEGSKA (reference sequence). The V end lost 0 bases, the J end lost 9 bases, and 21 bases lay between the germline ends. This CDR3 is CSARDRSGLLTGEQFF. The CDR3, as DNA: TGCAGTGCTAGAGATCGTAGCGGGCTACTGACAGGTGAGCAGTTCTTC.

A single count supports this clonotype. This chain uses TRBV3-1 with TRBJ2-7; D not certain. The CDR3 is made up of 15 amino acids. Germline V lookup: CDR1 LGHDT, CDR2 YNNKEL (reference sequence). Trimming stripped 1 base from V and 0 bases from J, with 10 bases between. The CDR3 sequence: CASSQASGFSYEQYF. CDR3 in DNA: TGTGCCAGCAGCCAAGCCTCAGGTTTCTCCTACGAGCAGTACTTC.

This clonotype was counted a few times. The V and J genes are TRBV6-2 or TRBV6-3 and TRBJ2-7; TRBD2 might be the D (6 bases). V dropped 7 bases and J dropped 2 bases, with 12 bases sitting between them. Germline CDR1 reads MNHEY; CDR2 reads SVGEGT. CDR3 length: 13 amino acids. The CDR3 loop reads CASKTGVTYEQYF. In DNA form, the CDR3 reads TGTGCCAGCAAAACGGGGGTTACCTACGAGCAGTACTTC.

The chain links TRBV29-1 to TRBJ1-3; unclear D gene. With 6 bases removed from V and 0 bases from J, the gap between germline ends came to 6 bases. The CDR3 is 12 residues long. The germline gives CDR1 SQVTM, CDR2 ANQGSEA. CDR3 nucleotides: TGCAGCGTAAAACGCTCTGGAAACACCATATATTTT. As protein: CSVKRSGNTIYF.

A few counts support this clonotype. The genes are TRBV5-5 and TRBJ1-1, with 7 bases lining up with TRBD1. The CDR3 covers 17 residues. V gave up 4 bases and J gave up 0 bases; unmatched junction bases: 12. The germline CDR1 and CDR2 sequences are SGHKS and YYEKEE (reference sequence). The CDR3 DNA reads as TGTGCCAGCAGCCCTAGTTCTCCCGGGACAGTGAACACTGAAGCTTTCTTT. Residues: CASSPSSPGTVNTEAFF.

The rearrangement uses TRBV7-9 and TRBJ1-1; no definite D call. CDR1 and CDR2 (germline): SEHNR, FQNEAQ (reference sequence). The CDR3 extends over 13 amino acids. V was cut by 8 bases and J by 0 bases, with 10 bases left in between. CDR3 coding DNA: TGTGCCAGCGGTCCCGGGGTGAACACTGAAGCTTTCTTT. Protein: CASGPGVNTEAFF.